This T cell receptor beta chain stems from a study of T cells after yellow fever vaccination. In TCRdb, the 5' RACE reads were re-called with MiXCR into one record per CDR3 protein. The repertoire holds 300,000 to 400,000 distinct CDR3 sequences, with around 6.4% as singletons. CDR3 length: 14 residues. V lost 5 bases to trimming and J lost 4 bases, with 14 bases between them. CDR1 and CDR2 from the germline V gene are SGHTA and FQGNSA. The sequencing used PBMCs, collected 5 days after the yellow fever booster vaccination. The chain combines TRBV7-2 with TRBJ1-2; D is possibly TRBD1 (5 bases). This sequence was found in a man between 25 and 39 years old who received the YFV17D yellow fever vaccine. This chain's CDR3 is CASSQVGVVYGYTF. CDR3 bases: TGTGCCAGCAGCCAAGTAGGGGTCGTCTATGGCTACACCTTC.